This TCR beta chain was obtained from a study of early T cells in non-severe SARS-CoV-2 infection (dated by TCRdb to the early 2020s). General notes on the study: TCR sequencing used bulk RNA from unsorted whole blood, so alpha and beta chains could not be paired.

Receptors were amplified or captured by 5' RACE. The listed sequencing device is NextSeq 500. To correct for sequencing error and PCR bias, the TCR library protocol tagged individual cDNA molecules with unique molecular identifiers. TCR alpha and beta chains were both sequenced, and the abundances of alpha and beta sequences in each sample were closely correlated with each other. As for how the authors treated the data: Decombinator V4 was used to annotate the V gene, J gene and CDR3 of the TCR sequences. Expanded TCRs were defined as changing significantly between any two time points under a Poisson model with p below 0.0001. TCR abundances were normalised to the total number of TCRs sequenced in each sample and reported as counts per million. TRAV1-2 paired with TRAJ12, TRAJ20 or TRAJ33 defined MAIT TCRs, while TRAV10 paired with TRAJ18 defined iNKT TCRs. VDJdb, accessed 1 November 2021, was searched for CMV, EBV and SARS-CoV-2 annotated TCRs, with TCRs annotated for multiple antigens excluded. TCRdb reworked the public reads: Q25 trimming with fastp, MiXCR clone assembly, productive beta chains retained. For every CDR3 protein sequence, its rows merge into one entry that carries the most common genes and DNA. These V and J calls rely on TCRdb rather than the paper's analysis. Here the sample has roughly 61,000 distinct CDR3 sequences; around 14% occur a single time. The ten largest clones add up to about 9.3% of the sample.

This clonotype has at least ten counts. The antigen this receptor binds is unknown. No base qualities exist here, and no much larger clone lies one base off it. Results the study describes overall, beyond this receptor: Matching against VDJdb was skewed toward anti-spike CD8 responses, likely underestimated virus-specific expansions, and missed private and CD4 specificities.

At the junction V is shortened by 3 bases and J by 6 bases, with 8 bases in between. From the cysteine through the phenylalanine, the CDR3 covers 12 amino acids. Only the CDR3 region is kept as DNA, spanning 36 bases read in frame from base 1. The germline V gene (reference sequence) provides CDR1 LGHDT and CDR2 YNNKEL. This was a case-control study nested in a cohort of healthcare workers in London, UK, who had nasopharyngeal swab PCR tests and blood samples taken every week. Healthcare workers were enrolled in the week of the UK lockdown, from 23 to 31 March 2020, and were followed every week for up to roughly 15 weeks.

The chain is made from TRBV3-1 and TRBJ1-2, with the D gene too uncertain to name. The TCR was taken from an adult who was a healthcare worker with PCR-confirmed SARS-CoV-2 infection or an uninfected control (not recorded which). Sequencing used whole blood, obtained at baseline. CDR3 sequence: CASSQGKDGYTF. The nucleotide sequence is given as TGTGCCAGCAGCCAGGGAAAGGATGGCTACACCTTC.